The rows below give T cell receptor beta chains drawn from one sample of a study of blood T cells in healthy people across ages. TCRdb re-derived calls from the 5' RACE reads in MiXCR, one entry per CDR3 protein. The table records 850,000 to 1,000,000 distinct CDR3 sequences, just over 50% of them present only once. The source material was blood. The receptors shown here come from a woman aged 55-75 years in good health. The CDR3 runs from the conserved cysteine through the conserved F or W. The order of the fields is clone size, J gene, D gene, V gene, CDR3 DNA, CDR3 protein. A D gene is named only where the DNA matches it firmly. Only some rows state a clone size, as once, few, many or a class for expanded clones.

.	TRBJ1-1	TRBD1	TRBV29-1	TGCAGCGTTGGATCGGTCAGGGGGGGTGCTTTCTTT	CSVGSVRGGAFF
few	TRBJ2-3	TRBD2	TRBV29-1	TGCAGCGTTGACCGGAGCGGGAGGGCCGACGATACGCAGTATTTT	CSVDRSGRADDTQYF
.	TRBJ1-4	.	TRBV18	TGTGCCAGCTCACTAACCGGCGACCGGGCAACTAATGAAAAACTGTTTTTT	CASSLTGDRATNEKLFF
.	TRBJ2-3	.	TRBV15	TGTGCCACCAGCAGAGGTCCTTTGAGCGGGCGAGCAGATACGCAGTATTTT	CATSRGPLSGRADTQYF
.	TRBJ2-2	.	TRBV7-2	TGTGCCAGCAGCTTAAGCAGGGGATCCACCGGGGAGCTGTTTTTT	CASSLSRGSTGELFF
few	TRBJ2-3	.	TRBV28	TGTGCCAGCAACGCAGACACAGATACGCAGTATTTT	CASNADTDTQYF
.	TRBJ2-3	.	TRBV10-3	TGTGCCATCAGTCAGCCGGGACATAGCACAGATACGCAGTATTTT	CAISQPGHSTDTQYF
few	TRBJ1-2	.	TRBV29-1	TGCAGCGTTGCCCTCGGGGGAACCTATGGCTACACCTTC	CSVALGGTYGYTF
few	TRBJ1-5	TRBD1	TRBV5-1	TGTGCCAGCAGCTTGGGGGACAGAAATCAGCCCCAGCATTTT	CASSLGDRNQPQHF
few	TRBJ2-7	TRBD2	TRBV7-2	TGTGCCAGCAGCGCCCCCGGGACTAGCGTTAGGTACGAGCAGTACTTC	CASSAPGTSVRYEQYF
.	TRBJ1-4	.	TRBV12-3/TRBV12-4	TGTGCCAGCAGTCTATACTCAACTAATGAAAAACTGTTTTTT	CASSLYSTNEKLFF
.	TRBJ2-7	.	TRBV18	TGTGCCAGCTCACCGAGCGGGCTTAGCTACGAGCAGTACTTC	CASSPSGLSYEQYF
.	TRBJ1-5	TRBD1	TRBV4-1	TGCGCCAGCAGTCGGACAGGGGCGGACAATCAGCCCCAGCATTTT	CASSRTGADNQPQHF
.	TRBJ1-2	.	TRBV20-1	TGCAGTGCTAGGGCTCAGGGCTTCTATGGCTACACCTTC	CSARAQGFYGYTF
few	TRBJ2-3	.	TRBV10-3	TGTGCCATCTGGGTCTCGGGCACAGATACGCAGTATTTT	CAIWVSGTDTQYF
.	TRBJ2-7	.	TRBV4-1	TGCGCCAGCCGTGTCAGTCTGAGCAATGAGCAGTACTTC	CASRVSLSNEQYF
.	TRBJ2-5	.	TRBV7-3	TGTGCCAGCAGCTTAACCGGGTTTGGCGGGCCAAGAAGTAATTCGTTCAAAGAGACCCAGTACTTC	CASSLTGFGGPRSNSFKETQYF
few	TRBJ1-6	.	TRBV15	TGTGCCACCAGCAGACCCGCCTTCCCCCTCCACTTT	CATSRPAFPLHF
.	TRBJ2-4	TRBD1	TRBV6-1	TGTGCCAGCAGTGAGCAGGGGGCCGGGTCGCTTGAGCAGTACTTC	CASSEQGAGSLEQYF
few	TRBJ1-2	.	TRBV2	TGTGCCAGCAGTGATGGGCTAGGCTACACCTTC	CASSDGLGYTF